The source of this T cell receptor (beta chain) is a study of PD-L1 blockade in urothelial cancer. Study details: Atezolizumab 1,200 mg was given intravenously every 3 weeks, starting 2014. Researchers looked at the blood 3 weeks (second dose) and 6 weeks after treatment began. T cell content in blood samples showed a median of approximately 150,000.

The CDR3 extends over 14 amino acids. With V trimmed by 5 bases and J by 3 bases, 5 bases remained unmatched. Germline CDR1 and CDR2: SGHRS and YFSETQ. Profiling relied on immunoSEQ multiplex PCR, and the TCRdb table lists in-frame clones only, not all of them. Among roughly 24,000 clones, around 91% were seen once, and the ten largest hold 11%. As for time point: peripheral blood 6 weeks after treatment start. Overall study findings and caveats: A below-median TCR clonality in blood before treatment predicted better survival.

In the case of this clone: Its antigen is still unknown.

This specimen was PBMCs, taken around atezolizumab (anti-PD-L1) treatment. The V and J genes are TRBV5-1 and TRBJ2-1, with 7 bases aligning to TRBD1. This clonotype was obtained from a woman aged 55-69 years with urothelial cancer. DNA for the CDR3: TGCGCCAGCAGTCGACAGGGTGTCTACAATGAGCAGTTCTTC. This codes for CASSRQGVYNEQFF.